The 23 T cell receptor beta chains reported below all come from one sample, sequenced in a study of T cell repertoires in cytomegalovirus infection. TCRdb re-called the reads with MiXCR, one entry per CDR3 protein. Of about 920,000 distinct CDR3 sequences detected, roughly 30% appear once; the ten largest clones hold about an eighth. These TCRs' antigens remain unknown. This specimen consisted of cultured CD8+ T cells from PBMCs, obtained from culture after CMV antigen stimulation. These receptors were taken from a human donor in good health (CMV status not recorded). Some clones in this sample may be carry-over from other donors' samples.

This rearrangement joins TRBV27 to TRBJ2-1; D gene uncertain. Trimming shortened V by 4 bases and J by 7 bases, and 14 bases separated the two germline ends. Germline values: CDR1 MNHEY, CDR2 SMNVEV (reference sequence). The CDR3 totals 14 residues. The CDR3 spells CASSSRLDGNEQFF. CDR3 in DNA: TGTGCCAGCAGTTCCCGTCTCGACGGGAATGAGCAGTTCTTC.

This clonotype was seen at least ten times. The chain is built from TRBV12-3 or TRBV12-4 and TRBJ2-3; 10 bases match TRBD1. The CDR3 covers 15 residues. V was pared by 5 bases and J by 5 bases, with 7 bases of the junction left unmatched. The CDR3 DNA sequence: TGTGCCAGCAGTGCACCCGGGACAGGGGTAGATACGCAGTATTTT. Residues: CASSAPGTGVDTQYF.

The chain has TRBV2 and TRBJ1-2, with 7 bases identical to TRBD1. The CDR3 has 14 residues. Germline V lookup: CDR1 SNHLY, CDR2 FYNNEI. Trimming removed 3 bases from V and 0 bases from J; junction bases left unmatched: 1. The CDR3 coding sequence is TGTGCCAGCAGTGATGGGACAGCTAACTATGGCTACACCTTC. Encoded protein: CASSDGTANYGYTF.

This clonotype showed up just a few times. This chain connects TRBV27 to TRBJ2-7, with D possibly matching TRBD2 (5 bases). CDR3 length: 12 amino acids. V shed 3 bases and J shed 6 bases, with 9 bases lying between them. CDR1 is MNHEY and CDR2 is SMNVEV in the germline V gene (reference sequence). The CDR3 loop is CASSFSGGEQYF. CDR3 coding DNA: TGTGCCAGCAGTTTCTCAGGAGGCGAGCAGTACTTC.

This sequence joins TRBV7-9 and TRBJ2-7; no firm D call. V dropped 6 bases and J dropped 3 bases, with 12 bases sitting between them. This CDR3 comprises 13 residues. Looked up from germline, CDR1 is SEHNR and CDR2 is FQNEAQ (reference sequence). CDR3 region: CASSPKGNYEQYV. Here the CDR3 DNA reads TGTGCCAGCAGTCCCAAAGGCAACTACGAGCAGTACGTC.

The table lists this clonotype with a few counts. V and J are TRBV20-1 and TRBJ2-7; TRBD2 might be the D (6 bases). CDR1 is DFQATT, CDR2 SNEGSKA, per germline (reference sequence). V lost 0 bases, J lost 7 bases, and 13 bases lay in between. CDR3 size: 13 residues. The CDR3 DNA is TGCAGTGCTAGAGACGGGACTTTTGAGGAGCAGTACTTC. Translating gives CSARDGTFEEQYF.

This clonotype was detected only a few times. V and J are TRBV11-2 and TRBJ2-2; tentative D call: TRBD1 (6 bases). CDR1 and CDR2 from the germline V gene are SGHAT and FQNNGV. V was cut by 2 bases and J by 3 bases, with 13 bases left in between. The CDR3 has 16 residues. The CDR3 DNA sequence: TGTGCCAGCAGCTTACCGGGCAGGGGTGACACCGGGGAGCTGTTTTTT. It encodes CASSLPGRGDTGELFF.

This clonotype was detected a few times. This chain connects TRBV13 to TRBJ2-7; 7 nucleotides align to TRBD1. This CDR3 region has 14 residues. The V segment lost 5 bases and the J segment 3 bases; nucleotides outside the gene matches: 7. CDR1 PRHDT and CDR2 FYEKMQ come from the germline V gene (reference sequence). The CDR3 region is CASSTRGQNYEQYF. The CDR3 nucleotides are TGTGCCAGCAGCACCCGGGGACAGAACTACGAGCAGTACTTC.

This sequence joins TRBV4-2 and TRBJ1-4, with no clear D. CDR1 LGHNA and CDR2 YNFKEQ come from the germline V gene. This CDR3 spans 16 amino acids. V was shortened by 3 bases and J by 3 bases, with 14 bases between the two germline ends. DNA of the CDR3: TGTGCCAGCAGCCAGCCAAAGGAAGGCGCTAATGAAAAACTGTTTTTT. Its translation: CASSQPKEGANEKLFF.

This clonotype was detected a few times. This chain links TRBV7-9 with TRBJ1-3; possibly TRBD1 for D (5 bases). Between the trimmed V and J ends, which lost 1 base and 0 bases, there was a span of 7 bases. This CDR3 has 15 amino acids. CDR1 is SEHNR and CDR2 is FQNEAQ in the germline V gene (reference sequence). CDR3: CASSLGGPSGNTIYF. The CDR3 DNA sequence: TGTGCCAGCAGCTTAGGGGGACCCTCTGGAAACACCATATATTTT.

CDR3 loop: CSARRTGSSGNTIYF. As DNA, the CDR3 is TGCAGTGCTAGGAGGACAGGGAGCTCTGGAAACACCATATATTTT. This chain joins TRBV20-1 and TRBJ1-3, with TRBD1 matching over 8 bases. J was trimmed by 0 bases and V by 3 bases; bases with no gene match: 4. Germline CDR1 is DFQATT and CDR2 is SNEGSKA (reference sequence). The CDR3 is 15 residues long.

This clonotype was found many times. The chain carries TRBV10-3 and TRBJ2-1; D gene ambiguous. CDR1 and CDR2 (germline): ENHRY, SYGVKD. V was cut by 10 bases and J by 5 bases, with 15 bases left in between. This CDR3 comprises 13 residues. For the CDR3, the DNA is TGTGCCAGTAACACAGCGAACGACAATGAGCAGTTCTTC. Translated: CASNTANDNEQFF.

This clonotype was counted only a few times. V is TRBV14 and J is TRBJ2-5; D not certain. The CDR3 sequence is 16 residues long. Germline CDR1 SGHDN, CDR2 FVKESK. The V end lost 2 bases, the J end lost 0 bases, and 13 bases lay between the germline ends. This CDR3 reads CASSQPDDGYQETQYF. CDR3 nucleotides: TGTGCCAGCAGCCAACCCGATGACGGATACCAAGAGACCCAGTACTTC.

Of note for this clonotype: This sequence may be a read error, since a much larger clone differs from it by one base. The chain couples TRBV7-8 to TRBJ1-1, with D unclear. Looked up from germline, CDR1 is SGHVS and CDR2 is FQNEAQ. CDR3 size: 15 residues. The CDR3: CVSSLAAAMNTEAFF. CDR3 DNA: TGTGTCAGCAGCTTAGCAGCAGCGATGAACACTGAAGCTTTCTTT.

This clonotype was detected many times. The chain uses TRBV7-9 and TRBJ1-2, with D tentatively TRBD1 (5 bases). Between the trimmed V and J ends, which lost 0 bases and 0 bases, there was a span of 14 bases. From germline, CDR1 is SEHNR and CDR2 FQNEAQ (reference sequence). This CDR3 comprises 17 residues. Here the CDR3 reads CASSLAGGETPNYGYTF. CDR3 bases: TGTGCCAGCAGCTTAGCGGGAGGGGAAACTCCTAACTATGGCTACACCTTC. Full variable domain (outside the CDR3, taken from reference TRBV7-9 and TRBJ1-2): DTGVSQNPRHKITKRGQNVTFRCDPISEHNRLYWYRQTLGQGPEFLTYFQNEAQLEKSRLLSDRFSAERPKGSFSTLEIQRTEQGDSAMYLCASSLAGGETPNYGYTFGSGTRLTVV.

V usage is TRBV6-1 and J usage is TRBJ1-5, with 7 bases lining up with TRBD1. V was pared by 4 bases and J by 3 bases, with 6 bases of the junction left unmatched. There are 15 residues in the CDR3. From germline, CDR1 is MNHNS and CDR2 SASEGT. The CDR3, as DNA: TGTGCCAGCAGTGGTCTGACAGGGTCCAATCAGCCCCAGCATTTT. This gives the protein CASSGLTGSNQPQHF.

This clonotype has only a few counts. V gene TRBV6-2 or TRBV6-3 combines with J gene TRBJ2-3; no clear D gene. This CDR3 has 15 amino acids. Germline CDR1 MNHEY, CDR2 SVGEGT. Trimming removed 7 bases from V and 2 bases from J, with 16 bases in between. The CDR3 is CASKSAVAYTDTQYF. CDR3 DNA sequence: TGTGCCAGCAAGTCGGCCGTCGCTTACACAGATACGCAGTATTTT.

About this clonotype: A much more abundant neighbour one base away suggests this may be a read error. This chain uses TRBV7-6 with TRBJ2-3, with 10 bases lining up with TRBD1. Per germline, CDR1 SGHVS and CDR2 FNYEAQ. This CDR3 has 16 amino acids. The CDR3 sequence is CAGSPKTGGGTDTQYF. DNA of the CDR3: TGTGCCGGCAGCCCAAAGACAGGGGGCGGCACAGATACGCAGTATTTT. The full variable domain, with the rest looked up from reference TRBV7-6 and TRBJ2-3, is GAGVSQSPRYKVTKRGQDVALRCDPISGHVSLYWYRQALGQGPEFLTYFNYEAQQDKSGLPNDRFSAERPEGSISTLTIQRTEQRDSAMYRCAGSPKTGGGTDTQYFGPGTRLTVL.

Points on this clonotype: A read error may explain this, as a much larger clone is one base away. The chain has TRBV7-8 and TRBJ2-5; TRBD2 matches 7 bases. Germline values: CDR1 SGHVS, CDR2 FQNEAQ. The CDR3 length is 17 residues. V shed 1 base and J 4 bases; nucleotides not matched to a gene: 12. The CDR3 coding sequence is TGTGCCAGCAGCTTAGGGTGGGACTACGTAATTCTAGAGACCCAGTACTTC. This gives the protein CASSLGWDYVILETQYF.

There are a few counts of this clonotype. The gene calls are TRBV4-3 and TRBJ2-6; 7 bases fit TRBD2. CDR1 is LGHNA and CDR2 is YSLEER in the germline V gene. CDR3 size: 16 residues. The junction had 2 bases not matched to a gene; V was cut back by 0 bases and J by 3 bases. In nucleotides, the CDR3 is TGCGCCAGCAGCCAAGACGGCGGGGGTGGGGCCAACGTCCTGACTTTC. It yields the protein CASSQDGGGGANVLTF.

This clonotype was recorded many times. This chain connects TRBV2 to TRBJ2-7, with TRBD2 matching over 15 bases. Germline V gene sequence: CDR1 SNHLY, CDR2 FYNNEI. With V trimmed by 8 bases and J by 1 base, 9 bases remained unmatched. This CDR3 has 17 residues. The CDR3 reads CASGGTSGGLSSYEQYV. CDR3 nucleotides: TGTGCCAGCGGCGGGACTAGCGGGGGGCTATCGTCCTACGAGCAGTACGTC.

The chain joins TRBV2 to TRBJ2-3, with TRBD2 matching 8 bases. The CDR3 runs to 15 residues. The junction had 2 bases not matched to a gene; V was cut back by 2 bases and J by 1 base. Germline values: CDR1 SNHLY, CDR2 FYNNEI. The CDR3 region is CASSEIAGRTDTQYF. DNA for the CDR3: TGTGCCAGCAGTGAAATAGCGGGACGCACAGATACGCAGTATTTT. The full variable domain, its missing parts supplied by reference TRBV2 and TRBJ2-3, is EPEVTQTPSHQVTQMGQEVILRCVPISNHLYFYWYRQILGQKVEFLVSFYNNEISEKSEIFDDQFSVERPDGSNFTLKIRSTKLEDSAMYFCASSEIAGRTDTQYFGPGTRLTVL.

This clonotype was seen a handful of times. The V and J genes are TRBV13 and TRBJ1-6, with 9 bases identical to TRBD1. V dropped 0 bases and J dropped 14; count of bases not matched to a gene: 8. Germline V gene lookup returns CDR1 PRHDT and CDR2 FYEKMQ (reference sequence). This CDR3 comprises 15 residues. CDR3 sequence (DNA): TGTGCCAGCAGCTTAGGCCGGACAGGGGCGATGGCCCTCCACTTT. Amino acids: CASSLGRTGAMALHF. Full variable domain (rest looked up from reference TRBV13 and TRBJ1-6): AAGVIQSPRHLIKEKRETATLKCYPIPRHDTVYWYQQGPGQDPQFLISFYEKMQSDKGSIPDRFSAQQFSDYHSELNMSSLELGDSALYFCASSLGRTGAMALHFGNGTRLTVT.